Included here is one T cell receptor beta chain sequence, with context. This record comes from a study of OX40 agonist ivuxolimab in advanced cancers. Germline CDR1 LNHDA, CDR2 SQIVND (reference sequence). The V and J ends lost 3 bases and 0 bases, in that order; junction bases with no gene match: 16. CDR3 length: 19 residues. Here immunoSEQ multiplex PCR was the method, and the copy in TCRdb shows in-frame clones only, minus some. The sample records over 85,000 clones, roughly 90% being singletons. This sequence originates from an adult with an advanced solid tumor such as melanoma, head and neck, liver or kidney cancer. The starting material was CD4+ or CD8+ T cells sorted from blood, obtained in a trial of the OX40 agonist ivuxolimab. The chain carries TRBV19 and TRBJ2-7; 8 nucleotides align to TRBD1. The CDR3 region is CASSIYSVRVDRGSYEQYF. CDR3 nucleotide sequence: TGTGCCAGTAGTATTTATAGTGTTCGAGTAGACAGGGGCTCCTACGAGCAGTACTTC.